The 17 T cell receptor beta chains listed next were all sequenced from one sample in a study of identical twins. TCRdb re-analysed the 5' RACE reads in MiXCR, keeping a single row per CDR3 protein. The data hold some 500,000 distinct CDR3 sequences, with more than 13% observed a single time. These data also formed part of another study, on yellow fever vaccine responses in identical twins.

The sample consisted of CD4+ T cells sorted from blood. All receptors derive from a woman in her late teens or twenties in good health.

The chain joins TRBV14 to TRBJ2-7; no clear D gene. Germline CDR1 reads SGHDN; CDR2 reads FVKESK. Deletions cut 6 bases from V and 9 bases from J, with 12 bases between. The CDR3 contains 11 residues. CDR3 DNA sequence: TGTGCCAGCAGTTGGGATCAACTGCAGTACTTC. Its protein is CASSWDQLQYF. The full variable domain, its missing parts supplied by reference TRBV14 and TRBJ2-7, is EAGVTQFPSHSVIEKGQTVTLRCDPISGHDNLYWYRRVMGKEIKFLLHFVKESKQDESGMPNNRFLAERTGGTYSTLKVQPAELEDSGVYFCASSWDQLQYFGPGTRLTVT.

This chain uses TRBV20-1 with TRBJ2-7; TRBD2 matches at 9 bases. The germline gives CDR1 DFQATT, CDR2 SNEGSKA (reference sequence). The V and J ends lost 0 bases and 5 bases, in that order; junction bases with no gene match: 5. The CDR3 contains 14 residues. The CDR3 coding sequence is TGCAGTGCTAGAGACACGGGACTAGCCCACGAGCAGTACTTC. This encodes CSARDTGLAHEQYF.

This clonotype was observed a few times. The rearrangement uses TRBV7-9 and TRBJ1-6; D ambiguous. V shed 5 bases and J shed 11 bases, with 13 bases lying between them. The CDR3 totals 13 residues. CDR1 is SEHNR and CDR2 is FQNEAQ in the germline V gene (reference sequence). The DNA of the CDR3 is TGTGCCAGCAGCATCGAAAGCCAAACACCCCTCCACTTT. Amino acid sequence: CASSIESQTPLHF.

The rearrangement uses TRBV29-1 and TRBJ1-2; D remains ambiguous. The CDR3 has 11 amino acids. Trimming took 4 bases from V and 6 from J, leaving 9 bases between them. Germline V gene data show CDR1 as SQVTM and CDR2 as ANQGSEA. DNA of the CDR3: TGCAGCGTTGGGAGACAAGATGGCTACACCTTC. Its protein is CSVGRQDGYTF. The full variable domain, with the rest looked up from reference TRBV29-1 and TRBJ1-2, is SAVISQKPSRDICQRGTSLTIQCQVDSQVTMMFWYRQQPGQSLTLIATANQGSEATYESGFVIDKFPISRPNLTFSTLTVSNMSPEDSSIYLCSVGRQDGYTFGSGTRLTVV.

A few counts support this clonotype. CDR3 residues: CASSLPGANVLTF. DNA of the CDR3: TGTGCCAGCAGCCTCCCGGGGGCCAACGTCCTGACTTTC. This chain connects TRBV3-1 to TRBJ2-6, with D unresolved. The CDR3 is 13 amino acids. Trimming took 4 bases from V and 4 from J, leaving 5 bases between them. The germline CDR1 and CDR2 sequences are LGHDT and YNNKEL (reference sequence).

This chain uses TRBV30 with TRBJ2-5; D is undetermined. In germline, CDR1 is GTSNPN, CDR2 SVGIG (reference sequence). The ends were cut back, 0 bases at V and 5 bases at J, with 16 bases in the middle. This CDR3 is 15 amino acids long. As DNA, the CDR3 is TGTGCCTGGAGTGTTGGAGACACGGGCAGGGAGACCCAGTACTTC. It codes for CAWSVGDTGRETQYF.

This clonotype has ten or more counts. CDR3 region: CASSLVSRNTEAFF. The CDR3 nucleotides read TGTGCCAGCAGCTTGGTTAGCAGGAACACTGAAGCTTTCTTT. This sequence joins TRBV5-6 and TRBJ1-1; D gene uncertain. In germline, CDR1 is SGHDT, CDR2 YYEEEE. The CDR3 sequence is 14 residues long. V gave up 0 bases and J gave up 1 base, with 7 bases separating them.

The rearrangement links TRBV12-3 or TRBV12-4 to TRBJ2-7; 11 bases are shared with TRBD1. Trimming removed 8 bases from V and 6 bases from J; junction bases left unmatched: 6. The length of the CDR3 is 13 residues. CDR3 residues: CASCRGQGVEQYF. The CDR3 coding sequence is TGTGCCAGCTGCAGGGGACAGGGGGTCGAGCAGTACTTC.

This clonotype has at least ten counts. The chain employs TRBV5-1 and TRBJ2-1, with 8 bases lining up with TRBD1. Germline CDR1 reads SGHRS; CDR2 reads YFSETQ. J was trimmed by 8 bases and V by 4 bases; bases with no gene match: 11. This CDR3 region has 15 residues. This CDR3 is CASSANFIQGDEQFF. CDR3 DNA sequence: TGCGCCAGCAGCGCAAACTTCATACAGGGGGATGAGCAGTTCTTC.

V usage is TRBV5-1 and J usage is TRBJ2-7; tentatively, D is TRBD2 (5 bases). Trimming cost V 5 bases and J 0 bases, with 15 bases left between them. Per the germline V gene, CDR1 is SGHRS and CDR2 is YFSETQ. This CDR3 is 15 amino acids long. The CDR3 DNA sequence: TGCGCCAGCAGACCGATATCCCGGGGCTCCTACGAGCAGTACTTC. Translated, it gives CASRPISRGSYEQYF.

The genes are TRBV23-1 and TRBJ2-5, with 7 bases identical to TRBD1. TRBV23-1 is recorded as an ORF, its role being uncertain. Germline trimming cut 0 bases from V and 5 bases from J; bases unmatched to any gene: 3. The CDR3 has 14 residues. The chain's CDR3 is CASSQSEGGETQYF. In DNA form, the CDR3 reads TGCGCCAGCAGTCAATCCGAAGGGGGCGAGACCCAGTACTTC.

DNA for the CDR3: TGTGCCAGCAGCCAATCCAGGGGGTTTCCATCCTACGAGCAGTACTTC. Encoded protein: CASSQSRGFPSYEQYF. The chain carries TRBV4-2 and TRBJ2-7; 7 bases align to TRBD1. Germline CDR1 is LGHNA and CDR2 is YNFKEQ. V was clipped by 2 bases and J by 1 base; unmatched bases: 8. The CDR3 is 16 amino acids.

The chain employs TRBV7-8 and TRBJ2-7; 7 bases are a match to TRBD1. Germline lookup yields CDR1 SGHVS and CDR2 FQNEAQ. The CDR3 runs 14 residues. J lost 0 bases, V lost 5 bases, and 4 bases had no gene match. CDR3 nucleotide sequence: TGTGCCAGCAGCCGGACAGGTTACTCCTACGAGCAGTACTTC. Its translation is CASSRTGYSYEQYF.

This clonotype was observed a handful of times. J is TRBJ2-1 and V is TRBV12-3 or TRBV12-4; 9 nucleotides align to TRBD2. J gave up 7 bases and V 7 bases, and 8 bases lay outside the gene matches. There are 14 residues in the CDR3. CDR3 region: CASTIAGARNEQFF. CDR3 in DNA: TGTGCCAGCACTATAGCGGGGGCCAGGAATGAGCAGTTCTTC.

This clonotype was seen many times. The CDR3 sequence is CSAKTGVASYEQYF. CDR3 bases: TGCAGTGCTAAGACAGGGGTAGCGTCCTACGAGCAGTACTTC. V usage is TRBV20-1 and J usage is TRBJ2-7; 8 bases are shared with TRBD1. CDR3 size: 14 residues. The germline gives CDR1 DFQATT, CDR2 SNEGSKA (reference sequence). V lost 4 bases to trimming and J lost 1 base; unmatched junction nucleotides: 6.

CDR3 coding DNA: TGTGCCAGCAGCTTAATATATGACAGCTTGAATGAAAAACTGTTTTTT. Its protein product is CASSLIYDSLNEKLFF. The gene calls are TRBV7-8 and TRBJ1-4; tentatively, D is TRBD1 (5 bases). This CDR3 region has 16 residues. The V end lost 2 bases, the J end lost 5 bases, and 15 bases lay between the germline ends. Germline values: CDR1 SGHVS, CDR2 FQNEAQ.

This clonotype was counted only a few times. CDR3 residues: CASSLERRGLTQYF. CDR3 coding DNA: TGTGCCAGCAGCTTAGAGCGCCGAGGGTTGACCCAGTACTTC. The chain employs TRBV11-2 and TRBJ2-5, with a weak D call TRBD2 (5 bases). Germline CDR1 is SGHAT and CDR2 is FQNNGV. The ends were cut back, 0 bases at V and 7 bases at J, with 12 bases in the middle. This CDR3 spans 14 amino acids.